In its sample, the clone carrying this TCR beta chain was seen many times. Stated time point: pre-sensitization, week 0. This sample's treatment: therapeutic diphenylcyclopropenone sensitization with weekly scalp DPC. The source of the sample is a study of human T cells and chemical hapten exposure. In the study overall: Small volume differences among pooled libraries mainly caused per-sample TCR yield variation.

The library gave individual cDNA molecules unique molecular identifiers. One entry per CDR3 protein results from TCRdb running MiXCR on the RACE reads. The table shows over 300,000 distinct CDR3 sequences, with 4% to 6% occurring only once. Sequencing used whole blood, obtained in connection with sensitization to the hapten diphenylcyclopropenone (DPC). The source is a woman in her forties or fifties with alopecia areata. Some clones in this sample may be carry-over from other donors' samples.

As DNA, the CDR3 is TGCGCCAGCAGCTTGGAGGTCAATCAGCCCCAGCATTTT. This codes for CASSLEVNQPQHF. The rearrangement joins TRBV5-1 to TRBJ1-5; D unclear. The V gene lost 0 bases and the J gene lost 3 bases, with 4 bases spanning the gap. The CDR3 has 13 amino acids. Germline loops: CDR1 SGHRS, CDR2 YFSETQ.